This TCR beta chain was observed in a study of OX40 agonist ivuxolimab in advanced cancers. CDR3 length: 14 amino acids. The germline V and J ends were trimmed by 5 bases and 3 bases, with 11 bases remaining between them. CDR1 is MNHNY, CDR2 SVGAGI, per germline (reference sequence). Sequencing used immunoSEQ multiplex PCR; TCRdb keeps in-frame clones, though not all of them. Of roughly 62,000 clones in the sample, 85% were seen once. Blood samples were obtained at baseline, cycle 4 day 1, and cycle 7 day 1. This clone came up a few times. The starting material was CD4+ or CD8+ T cells sorted from blood, obtained in a trial of the OX40 agonist ivuxolimab. The sequence came from an adult with an advanced solid tumor such as melanoma, head and neck, liver or kidney cancer. The chain joins TRBV6-6 to TRBJ1-5; D is unresolved. The CDR3, as DNA: TGTGCCAGCAGTCCCGGGAGCCCCAATCAGCCCCAGCATTTT. Its translation is CASSPGSPNQPQHF.